This TCR beta chain emerged from a study of beta chain features in type 1 diabetes. About the research overall: When patients were set against healthy donors, age, gender and cell yields were similar. Broader study findings: Individuals with type 1 diabetes displayed fewer insertions and more deletions at VDJ junctions. Among patients with Type 1 diabetes, TCRB CDR3s were moderately but significantly shorter in every one of the four CD4+ subsets.

Reverse transcribing all isolated RNA meant expressed TCRB transcripts were sequenced. There were several million reads on average in the naive, central memory and regulatory T cell samples. TCRdb's table, derived via immunoSEQ multiplex PCR, lists solely in-frame clones and lacks some. The sample includes about 930,000 clones, 17% seen only once; the top ten take 0.02% to 0.025%. Comments on this clone: The antigen is undetermined.

From germline, CDR1 is SGHNT and CDR2 YYREEE (reference sequence). The CDR3 contains 12 residues. Trimming removed 5 bases at V and 4 bases at J, with 9 bases between. The sequence was obtained from a woman between 18 and 30 years old in good health. The V call is TRBV5-4, the J call TRBJ2-5; D gene ambiguous. Sequencing was carried out using naive CD4+ T cells from blood. The CDR3 reads CASSTTAETQYF. The CDR3 DNA sequence: TGTGCCAGCAGTACAACGGCAGAGACCCAGTACTTC. Filled out from reference TRBV5-4 and TRBJ2-5, the complete variable domain reads ETGVTQSPTHLIKTRGQQVTLRCSSQSGHNTVSWYQQALGQGPQFIFQYYREEENGRGNFPPRFSGLQFPNYSSELNVNALELDDSALYLCASSTTAETQYFGPGTRLLVL.